These T cell receptor beta chains were read from a single sample in a study of shared clonotypes between healthy human individuals. Only in-frame clones appear in the TCRdb table, and some are missing; sequencing was by immunoSEQ multiplex PCR. In the table there are millions of clones, about 92% of which are singletons. The sample comprised naive CD4+ T cells from PBMCs. These receptors came from a man in his late teens or twenties in good health. Some clones in this sample may be carry-over from other donors' samples. Both conserved end residues are trimmed from each CDR3. The order of the fields is V gene, J gene, CDR3 protein.

TRBV4-1	TRBJ1-5	ASSQNSNQPQH
TRBV6-5	TRBJ2-7	ASRAGAYYEQY
TRBV7-2	TRBJ2-3	ASSFGLNTDTQY
TRBV7-2	TRBJ2-2	ASSSRGTSNGELF
TRBV7-7	TRBJ1-2	ASSPAGTDYGYT
TRBV11-2	TRBJ2-2	ASSYFGGAKTGELF
TRBV18	TRBJ1-1	ASSPGNTEAF
TRBV4-1	TRBJ2-3	ASSRVAGPLSTDTQY
TRBV27	TRBJ2-3	ASRPQRWTSTDTQY
TRBV27	TRBJ1-5	ASSSIYSNQPQH
TRBV30	TRBJ1-1	AWNTGTGGLEAF
TRBV27	TRBJ2-2	ASSSAGTPNTGELF
TRBV7-8	TRBJ1-1	ASSQREGSDENTEAF
TRBV5-6	TRBJ2-7	ASMRRHPPNYEQY
TRBV4-1	TRBJ1-5	ASSQVPHRGSNQPQH
TRBV5-1	TRBJ2-7	ASRPTMGLQYEQY
TRBV28	TRBJ1-1	ASSGTGLWTEAF
TRBV5-1	TRBJ2-3	ASSSGDPNADTQY
TRBV7-6	TRBJ2-1	ASSLVGWANEQF
TRBV6-5	TRBJ2-7	ASSYSRNSYEQY
TRBV28	TRBJ1-5	ATMWVRGNQPQH
TRBV4-1	TRBJ2-3	ASSQAGLYTDTQY
TRBV25-1	TRBJ2-5	ASSDLGGADQETQY
TRBV6-6	TRBJ2-7	ASSGLGPLGEQY
TRBV6-5	TRBJ2-5	ASSYFGTAQETQY
TRBV11-2	TRBJ2-5	ASSFAGPLETQY
TRBV4-2	TRBJ1-2	ASRESGGNYGYT
TRBV5-1	TRBJ2-6	ASSLSAGGPGANVLT
TRBV9	TRBJ2-1	ASSAVRGSYNEQF
TRBV15	TRBJ1-1	ATSRSTGGTEAF
TRBV9	TRBJ2-3	ASSHREGSTDTQY
TRBV11-3	TRBJ1-1	ASGIGDRTF
TRBV7-2	TRBJ1-2	ASSLQGTLSVFNYGYT
TRBV28	TRBJ1-5	ASNEHPGQINQPQH
TRBV28	TRBJ2-7	ASSVGTGGSYEQY
TRBV30	TRBJ1-5	AWSYGDTNQPQH
TRBV30	TRBJ1-1	AWNTGGVRSEAF